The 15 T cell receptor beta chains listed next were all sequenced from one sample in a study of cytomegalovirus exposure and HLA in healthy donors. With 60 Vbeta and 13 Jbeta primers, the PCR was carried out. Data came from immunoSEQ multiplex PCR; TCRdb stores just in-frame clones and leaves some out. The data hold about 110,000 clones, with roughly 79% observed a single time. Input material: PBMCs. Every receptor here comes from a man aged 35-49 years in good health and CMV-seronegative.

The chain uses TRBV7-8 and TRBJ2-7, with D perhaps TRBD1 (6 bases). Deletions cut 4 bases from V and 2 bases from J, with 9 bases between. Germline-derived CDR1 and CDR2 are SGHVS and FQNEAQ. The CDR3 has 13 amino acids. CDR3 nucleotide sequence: TGTGCCAGCAGCTCCGGACAGCCCTACGAGCAGTACTTC. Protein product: CASSSGQPYEQYF.

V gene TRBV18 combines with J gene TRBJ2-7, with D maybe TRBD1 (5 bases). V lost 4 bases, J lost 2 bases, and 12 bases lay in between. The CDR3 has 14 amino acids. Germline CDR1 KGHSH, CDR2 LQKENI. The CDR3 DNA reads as TGTGCCAGCTCACTCGGACACTCAACCTACGAGCAGTACTTC. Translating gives CASSLGHSTYEQYF.

The CDR3 region is CASSPRGGSYGYTF. CDR3 nucleotides: TGTGCCAGCAGTCCCCGGGGAGGGTCCTATGGCTACACCTTC. The rearrangement links TRBV28 to TRBJ1-2; no clear D. Looked up from germline, CDR1 is MDHEN and CDR2 is SYDVKM. This CDR3 comprises 14 residues. Trimming removed 5 bases from V and 4 bases from J, with 14 bases in between.

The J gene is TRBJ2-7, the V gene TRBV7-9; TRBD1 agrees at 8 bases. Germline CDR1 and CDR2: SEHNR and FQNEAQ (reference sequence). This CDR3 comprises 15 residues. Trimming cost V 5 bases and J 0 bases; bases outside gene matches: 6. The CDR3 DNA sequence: TGTGCCAGCAGCCCGGGACAGGTGAGCTCCTACGAGCAGTACTTC. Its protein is CASSPGQVSSYEQYF.

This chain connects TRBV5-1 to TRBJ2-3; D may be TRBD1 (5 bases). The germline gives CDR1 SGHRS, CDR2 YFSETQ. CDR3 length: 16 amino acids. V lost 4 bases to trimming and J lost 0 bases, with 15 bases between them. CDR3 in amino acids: CASSQPMTESTDTQYF. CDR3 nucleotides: TGCGCCAGCAGCCAACCGATGACAGAAAGCACAGATACGCAGTATTTT.

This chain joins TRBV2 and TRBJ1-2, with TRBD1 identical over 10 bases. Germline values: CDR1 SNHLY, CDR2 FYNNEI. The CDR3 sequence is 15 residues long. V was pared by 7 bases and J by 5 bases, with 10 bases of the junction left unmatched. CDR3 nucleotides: TGTGCCAGCACCACCCGGGACAGGGGTAGGTATGGCTACACCTTC. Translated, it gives CASTTRDRGRYGYTF.

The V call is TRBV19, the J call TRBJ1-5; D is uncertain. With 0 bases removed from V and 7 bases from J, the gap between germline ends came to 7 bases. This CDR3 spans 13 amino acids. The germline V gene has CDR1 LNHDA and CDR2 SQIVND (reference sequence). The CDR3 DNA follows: TGTGCCAGTAGTATAGATGAGGGCCAGCCCCAGCATTTT. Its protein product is CASSIDEGQPQHF.

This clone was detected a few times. CDR3 sequence (DNA): TGCGCCAGCAGCTTGGTGGACATCATCGCCGGGGAGCTGTTTTTT. It codes for CASSLVDIIAGELFF. The V call is TRBV5-1, the J call TRBJ2-2; possibly TRBD1 for D (5 bases). The CDR3 sequence is 15 residues long. Germline assignment: CDR1 SGHRS and CDR2 YFSETQ. Trimming removed 0 bases from V and 6 bases from J, with 12 bases in between.

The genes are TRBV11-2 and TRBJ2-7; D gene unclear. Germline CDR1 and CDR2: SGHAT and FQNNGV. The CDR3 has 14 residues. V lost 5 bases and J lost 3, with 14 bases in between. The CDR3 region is CASSNDRQYYEQYF. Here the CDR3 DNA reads TGTGCCAGCAGCAATGACCGACAATACTACGAGCAGTACTTC. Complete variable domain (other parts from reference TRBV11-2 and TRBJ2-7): EAGVAQSPRYKIIEKRQSVAFWCNPISGHATLYWYQQILGQGPKLLIQFQNNGVVDDSQLPKDRFSAERLKGVDSTLKIQPAKLEDSAVYLCASSNDRQYYEQYFGPGTRLTVT.

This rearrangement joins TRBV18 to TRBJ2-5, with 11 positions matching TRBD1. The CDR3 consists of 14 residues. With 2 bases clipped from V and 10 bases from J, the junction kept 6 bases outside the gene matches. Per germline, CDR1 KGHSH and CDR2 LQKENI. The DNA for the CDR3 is TGTGCCAGCTCACCATCGGGACAGGGGGAAGTCCAGTACTTC. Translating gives CASSPSGQGEVQYF.

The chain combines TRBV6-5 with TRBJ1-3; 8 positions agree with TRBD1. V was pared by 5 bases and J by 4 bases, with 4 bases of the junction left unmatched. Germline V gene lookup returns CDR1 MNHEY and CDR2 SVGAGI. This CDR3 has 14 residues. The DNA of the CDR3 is TGTGCCAGCAGTCCGGGACAGGTCGGAAACACCATATATTTT. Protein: CASSPGQVGNTIYF.

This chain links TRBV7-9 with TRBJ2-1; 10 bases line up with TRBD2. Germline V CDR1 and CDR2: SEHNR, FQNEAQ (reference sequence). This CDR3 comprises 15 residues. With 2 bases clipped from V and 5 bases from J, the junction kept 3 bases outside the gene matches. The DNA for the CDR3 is TGTGCCAGCAGCTTACTAGCGGGAGTAAACAATGAGCAGTTCTTC. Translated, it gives CASSLLAGVNNEQFF.

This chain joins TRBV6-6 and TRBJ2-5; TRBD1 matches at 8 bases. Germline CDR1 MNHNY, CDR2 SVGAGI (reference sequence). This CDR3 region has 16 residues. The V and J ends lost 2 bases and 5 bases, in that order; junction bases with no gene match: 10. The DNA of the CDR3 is TGTGCCAGCAGTTACGGCCGGGCAGGGGGCAGGGAGACCCAGTACTTC. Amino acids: CASSYGRAGGRETQYF.

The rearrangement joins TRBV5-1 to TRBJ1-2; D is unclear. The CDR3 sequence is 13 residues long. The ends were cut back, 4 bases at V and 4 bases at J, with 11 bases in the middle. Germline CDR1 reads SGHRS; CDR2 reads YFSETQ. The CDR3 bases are TGCGCCAGCAGCCTAGAACCGATCTATGGCTACACCTTC. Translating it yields CASSLEPIYGYTF.

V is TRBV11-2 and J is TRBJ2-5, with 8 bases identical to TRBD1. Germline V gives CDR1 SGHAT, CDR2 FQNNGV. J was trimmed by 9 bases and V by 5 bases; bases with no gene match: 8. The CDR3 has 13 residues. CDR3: CASSPQGAGAQYF. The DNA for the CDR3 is TGTGCCAGCAGCCCTCAGGGGGCTGGGGCCCAGTACTTC.